Each of the 9 T cell receptor beta chains below was sequenced from the same sample in a study of cytomegalovirus exposure and HLA in healthy donors. The PCR made use of 60 Vbeta and 13 Jbeta primers. Assay: immunoSEQ multiplex PCR; the TCRdb copy retains only in-frame clones and omits some. This table holds some 130,000 clones, more than 65% found once. Sequenced: PBMCs. The receptors derive from a man aged 50-60 years in good health and CMV-seronegative.

As for this clone: Mismatch with germline at one junction end may stem from a read error. The chain uses TRBV5-4 and TRBJ2-1; 10 positions match TRBD2. The length of the CDR3 is 15 residues. Germline V CDR1 and CDR2: SGHNT, YYREEE (reference sequence). The CDR3 DNA is TGTGGCAGCTCCATAGCGGGGGGTTGGGGCAATGAGCAGTTCTTC. It translates to CGSSIAGGWGNEQFF.

This chain uses TRBV7-9 with TRBJ2-7, with D perhaps TRBD1 (6 bases). Germline lookup yields CDR1 SEHNR and CDR2 FQNEAQ (reference sequence). The CDR3 is 16 residues long. Trimming left V 1 base short and J 3 bases short, with 16 bases between. The CDR3 DNA is TGTGCCAGCAGCTTAGATCGTTGGCAGGGGATCTACGAGCAGTACTTC. It translates to CASSLDRWQGIYEQYF.

The rearrangement uses TRBV7-9 and TRBJ2-1; D is uncertain. V lost 1 base to trimming and J lost 4 bases, with 5 bases between them. CDR3 size: 13 residues. From germline, CDR1 is SEHNR and CDR2 FQNEAQ (reference sequence). CDR3 sequence: CASSLELYNEQFF. The CDR3 DNA is TGTGCCAGCAGCTTAGAACTTTACAATGAGCAGTTCTTC.

The chain carries TRBV6-6 and TRBJ2-4, with 9 bases lining up with TRBD1. This CDR3 is built from 16 residues. V lost 4 bases to trimming and J lost 2 bases; unmatched junction nucleotides: 6. CDR1 is MNHNY, CDR2 SVGAGI, per germline (reference sequence). CDR3 nucleotide sequence: TGTGCCAGCAGTTGGGGGACAGGGAGGACCAAAAACATTCAGTACTTC. This sequence encodes CASSWGTGRTKNIQYF.

The genes are TRBV2 and TRBJ2-7; 11 bases are shared with TRBD1. The CDR3 extends over 15 amino acids. Per germline, CDR1 SNHLY and CDR2 FYNNEI. With 3 bases clipped from V and 5 bases from J, the junction kept 6 bases outside the gene matches. CDR3 loop: CASSEDWTGGNEQYF. In DNA, the CDR3 is TGTGCCAGCAGTGAGGATTGGACAGGGGGCAACGAGCAGTACTTC.

This clone was recorded only once. The rearrangement uses TRBV7-2 and TRBJ1-1; 8 bases are a match to TRBD1. Trimming cost V 6 bases and J 4 bases; bases outside gene matches: 4. This CDR3 is 13 amino acids long. Germline CDR1 and CDR2: SGHTA and FQGNSA. This chain's CDR3 is CASSSDRVTEAFF. CDR3 nucleotides: TGTGCCAGCAGTTCGGACAGGGTCACTGAAGCTTTCTTT.

J is TRBJ2-5 and V is TRBV6-6, with no clear D. CDR1 is MNHNY, CDR2 SVGAGI, per germline (reference sequence). V was cut by 5 bases and J by 4 bases, with 11 bases left in between. The CDR3 has 13 amino acids. CDR3 DNA sequence: TGTGCCAGCAGTAACCCCCCCGGAGAGACCCAGTACTTC. Protein: CASSNPPGETQYF.

The chain uses TRBV29-1 and TRBJ2-3; 7 bases are a match to TRBD2. The CDR3 is made up of 14 amino acids. From germline, CDR1 is SQVTM and CDR2 ANQGSEA. J lost 2 bases, V lost 4 bases, and 6 bases had no gene match. CDR3 sequence: CSVGGGGSTDTQYF. The CDR3 coding sequence is TGCAGCGTTGGGGGCGGGGGATCCACAGATACGCAGTATTTT.

The V and J genes are TRBV6-1 and TRBJ2-3, with a possible D match to TRBD2 (7 bases). V lost 5 bases and J 2 bases, leaving 14 bases between the germline ends. Germline V lookup: CDR1 MNHNS, CDR2 SASEGT. The CDR3 covers 15 residues. Here the CDR3 reads CASSPGAGVTDTQYF. The CDR3 nucleotides are TGTGCCAGCAGTCCAGGGGCGGGGGTCACAGATACGCAGTATTTT.